This is a list of T cell receptor beta chains from one sample in a study of T cell responses to AZD1222 COVID-19 vaccine. Here immunoSEQ multiplex PCR was the method, and the copy in TCRdb shows in-frame clones only, minus some. The table records tens of thousands of clones, more than 60% of them present only once. The source was peripheral blood, collected on day 0 of AZD1222 vaccination. The receptors derive from an adult in good health. CDR3s include the opening cysteine and the closing phenylalanine or tryptophan. The D gene is left open where the match is weak. The size of a clone is reported for some rows only, either as once, few or many, or as a class for expanded clones.

>TRBJ1-3|TRBD1|-|TRBV5-1
CASSPGTGFSGNTIYF
TGCGCCAGCAGTCCCGGGACAGGGTTCTCTGGAAACACCATATATTTT
>TRBJ2-2|-|-|TRBV6-5
CASNQGGTGELFF
TGTGCCAGCAATCAAGGGGGGACCGGGGAGCTGTTTTTT
>TRBJ2-2|-|-|TRBV4-1
CASSLIGWTGELFF
TGCGCCAGCAGCCTGATTGGGTGGACCGGGGAGCTGTTTTTT
>TRBJ1-2|TRBD1|few|TRBV10-3
CATWARGRNYYGYTF
TGTGCCACATGGGCCAGGGGGCGAAACTACTATGGCTACACCTTC
>TRBJ2-1|TRBD1|-|TRBV7-8
CASSAGQGPRNEQFF
TGTGCCAGCAGTGCGGGACAGGGACCAAGAAATGAGCAGTTCTTC
>TRBJ1-1|-|-|TRBV6-5
CASKLIQAQNTEAFF
TGTGCCAGCAAACTTATACAGGCTCAGAACACTGAAGCTTTCTTT
>TRBJ1-3|-|-|TRBV6-6
CASSPLGTLLSGNTIYF
TGTGCCAGCAGTCCCCTGGGCACCTTACTATCTGGAAACACCATATATTTT
>TRBJ1-2|TRBD1|-|TRBV7-3
CASSRGQGGYTF
TGTGCCAGCAGCCGCGGACAGGGTGGCTACACCTTC
>TRBJ2-7|TRBD2|-|TRBV18
CASSPTSGALSYEQYF
TGTGCCAGCTCTCCGACTAGCGGAGCACTCTCCTACGAGCAGTACTTC
>TRBJ2-6|-|-|TRBV5-6
CASSSFLGATGANVLTF
TGTGCCAGCAGCAGCTTTCTCGGCGCAACTGGGGCCAACGTCCTGACTTTC
>TRBJ2-7|-|-|TRBV11-2
CASSLLGYEQYF
TGTGCCAGCAGCTTACTTGGCTACGAGCAGTACTTC
>TRBJ1-2|-|-|TRBV7-9
CASSPIGRFSYTF
TGTGCCAGCAGCCCGATTGGGCGGTTCAGCTACACCTTC
>TRBJ1-1|-|-|TRBV27
CATAPGFNTEAFF
TGTGCCACCGCCCCGGGGTTTAACACTGAAGCTTTCTTT
>TRBJ1-3|-|-|TRBV6-6
CASVVGALGNTIYF
TGTGCCAGCGTAGTAGGGGCCCTTGGAAACACCATATATTTT
>TRBJ2-5|-|-|TRBV6-5
CASSIGRGGETQYF
TGTGCCAGCAGTATTGGACGGGGTGGGGAGACCCAGTACTTC
>TRBJ1-2|TRBD1|-|TRBV19
CASSRDRDFYGYTF
TGTGCCAGCTCCCGGGACAGGGACTTCTATGGCTACACCTTC
>TRBJ1-5|TRBD1|-|TRBV28
CASSFPPRGAYSNQPQHF
TGTGCCAGCAGTTTTCCCCCCAGGGGGGCATATAGCAATCAGCCCCAGCATTTT
>TRBJ1-5|-|-|TRBV19
CASSFGKGNKRFQPQHF
TGTGCCAGTAGTTTCGGAAAAGGAAATAAAAGGTTTCAGCCCCAGCATTTT
>TRBJ1-2|TRBD1|-|TRBV2
CASRRGTGVGYTF
TGTGCCAGCAGGAGGGGGACAGGGGTCGGCTACACCTTC
>TRBJ1-6|-|-|TRBV10-3
CAISDTANSPLHF
TGTGCCATAAGCGACACGGCGAACTCACCCCTCCACTTT
>TRBJ2-2|-|-|TRBV3-1/TRBV3-2
CASSQGGRRNTGELFF
TGTGCCAGCAGCCAGGGGGGCAGGCGAAACACCGGGGAGCTGTTTTTT
>TRBJ2-1|-|-|TRBV28
CASSLGATALSSEQFF
TGTGCCAGCAGTTTAGGGGCGACCGCTTTGAGTAGTGAGCAGTTCTTC
>TRBJ1-6|-|few|TRBV3-1/TRBV3-2
CASSQQLDSPLHF
TGTGCCAGCAGTCAACAACTAGACTCACCCCTCCACTTT
>TRBJ2-7|-|-|TRBV18
CASSPFGYEQYF
TGTGCCAGCTCACCTTTTGGTTACGAGCAGTACTTC
>TRBJ2-5|-|once|TRBV5-1
CASSLDLETQYF
TGCGCCAGCAGCCTTGATCTGGAGACCCAGTACTTC
>TRBJ1-1|TRBD1|-|TRBV6-5
CASSQRDRGFFEAFF
TGTGCCAGCAGTCAAAGGGACAGGGGGTTTTTCGAAGCTTTCTTT
>TRBJ2-7|-|-|TRBV24-1
CATSDTGSQGSYEQYF
TGTGCCACCAGTGATACCGGGAGCCAAGGTTCCTACGAGCAGTACTTC